The 17 T cell receptor beta chains listed next were all sequenced from one sample in a study of Graves' ophthalmopathy and Graves' hyperthyroidism. Scientists amplified the TCR beta CDR3 regions from RNA transcripts. HTBI primers were used in a first-round RT-PCR, which preceded a second-round multiplex PCR. A single record per CDR3 protein comes from TCRdb applying MiXCR to the multiplex PCR reads. The data hold about 700,000 distinct CDR3 sequences, with 35% to 50% observed a single time. Sequenced material: peripheral blood. These receptors were obtained from an adult man with Graves' ophthalmopathy.

This clonotype was counted ten times or more. The gene calls are TRBV25-1 and TRBJ2-3; maybe TRBD1 (5 bases). The length of the CDR3 is 15 residues. V was trimmed by 5 bases and J by 4 bases, leaving 16 bases between them. The germline CDR1 and CDR2 sequences are MGHDK and SYGVNS. The CDR3 nucleotides read TGTGCCAGCAGTTCGCGACAGACTGCTGCAGATACGCAGTATTTT. Translated, it gives CASSSRQTAADTQYF. The whole variable domain, remainder taken from reference TRBV25-1 and TRBJ2-3, is EADIYQTPRYLVIGTGKKITLECSQTMGHDKMYWYQQDPGMELHLIHYSYGVNSTEKGDLSSESTVSRIRTEHFPLTLESARPSHTSQYLCASSSRQTAADTQYFGPGTRLTVL.

The chain is built from TRBV2 and TRBJ2-2; 10 bases align to TRBD1. After removal of 11 bases from V and 6 bases from J, the junction contained 12 bases not matched to a gene. From germline, CDR1 is SNHLY and CDR2 FYNNEI. This CDR3 comprises 15 residues. The CDR3 sequence is CASWTGGGHAGELFF. The CDR3, as DNA: TGTGCCTCCTGGACAGGGGGTGGGCACGCCGGGGAGCTGTTTTTT.

V usage is TRBV7-9 and J usage is TRBJ1-2; D unresolved. The CDR3 totals 14 residues. CDR1 is SEHNR and CDR2 is FQNEAQ in the germline V gene (reference sequence). The germline V and J ends were trimmed by 5 bases and 7 bases, with 17 bases remaining between them. The CDR3 loop reads CASSPYPGEIGYTF. The CDR3 DNA reads TGTGCCAGCAGCCCCTACCCGGGCGAGATTGGCTACACCTTC.

The gene calls are TRBV27 and TRBJ2-7, with 8 bases aligning to TRBD1. The CDR3 totals 14 residues. The germline CDR1 and CDR2 sequences are MNHEY and SMNVEV (reference sequence). The V segment lost 5 bases and the J segment 3 bases; nucleotides outside the gene matches: 6. The CDR3 nucleotides are TGTGCCAGCAGTCCGAAAACAGGGGGCTACGAGCAGTACTTC. Protein product: CASSPKTGGYEQYF.

The table lists this clonotype with many counts. In nucleotides, the CDR3 is TGCGCCAGCAGCGAGGACTTTCAAGAGACCCAGTACTTC. Protein sequence: CASSEDFQETQYF. V and J are TRBV5-1 and TRBJ2-5; D may be TRBD2 (5 bases). The CDR3 covers 13 residues. From germline, CDR1 is SGHRS and CDR2 YFSETQ. With 4 bases removed from V and 2 bases from J, the gap between germline ends came to 9 bases.

J is TRBJ1-1 and V is TRBV6-2 or TRBV6-3; D is unclear. V lost 7 bases and J 3 bases, leaving 12 bases between the germline ends. Germline CDR1 reads MNHEY; CDR2 reads SVGEGT. The CDR3 runs to 13 residues. The CDR3: CASMVAEDTEAFF. The CDR3 DNA is TGTGCCAGCATGGTGGCCGAGGACACTGAAGCTTTCTTT.

This clonotype was seen ten or more times. The rearrangement joins TRBV6-5 to TRBJ1-1; D not resolved. The CDR3 is made up of 14 amino acids. The V gene's germline CDR1 is MNHEY and CDR2 SVGAGI. V was pared by 2 bases and J by 2 bases, with 9 bases between. The CDR3 protein is CASSYTRVNTEAFF. For the CDR3, the DNA is TGTGCCAGCAGTTACACTAGGGTTAACACTGAAGCTTTCTTT.

Concerning this clonotype itself: A read error may be the cause here, since a much bigger clone is one base away. The rearrangement joins TRBV29-1 to TRBJ1-2; 11 bases agree with TRBD1. J gave up 8 bases and V 6 bases, and 17 bases lay outside the gene matches. Germline V CDR1 and CDR2: SQVTM, ANQGSEA. The CDR3 is 16 amino acids. CDR3 in amino acids: CSVNYGDRGVSGGYTF. The CDR3 nucleotides read TGCAGCGTGAATTACGGGGACAGGGGGGTTTCGGGCGGCTACACCTTC.

V usage is TRBV25-1 and J usage is TRBJ2-6; the D call may be TRBD1 or TRBD2 (5 bases each). Looked up from germline, CDR1 is MGHDK and CDR2 is SYGVNS. With 4 bases removed from V and 0 bases from J, the gap between germline ends came to 10 bases. The CDR3 extends over 16 amino acids. Here the CDR3 DNA reads TGTGCCAGCAGTGCCGGGACGGGCTCTGGGGCCAACGTCCTGACTTTC. This gives the protein CASSAGTGSGANVLTF.

The rearrangement joins TRBV25-1 to TRBJ1-5; D is unresolved. Germline assignment: CDR1 MGHDK and CDR2 SYGVNS. V was shortened by 8 bases and J by 3 bases, with 8 bases between the two germline ends. CDR3 length: 12 residues. The CDR3 sequence: CASDRYNQPQHF. Here the CDR3 DNA reads TGTGCCAGCGATAGATACAATCAGCCCCAGCATTTT. Full variable domain (missing parts from reference TRBV25-1 and TRBJ1-5): EADIYQTPRYLVIGTGKKITLECSQTMGHDKMYWYQQDPGMELHLIHYSYGVNSTEKGDLSSESTVSRIRTEHFPLTLESARPSHTSQYLCASDRYNQPQHFGDGTRLSIL.

The chain links TRBV15 to TRBJ1-5; D gene ambiguous. Trimming removed 3 bases from V and 4 bases from J, with 13 bases in between. The CDR3 contains 15 residues. Germline CDR1 and CDR2: LNHNV and YYDKDF (reference sequence). The CDR3 loop is CATSSPPWENQPQHF. CDR3 DNA: TGTGCCACCAGCAGCCCCCCGTGGGAGAATCAGCCCCAGCATTTT.

This clonotype was recorded many times. This chain links TRBV7-2 with TRBJ2-5, with D tentatively TRBD1 (6 bases). Germline CDR1 SGHTA, CDR2 FQGNSA. Trimming stripped 5 bases from V and 5 bases from J, with 12 bases between. CDR3 size: 13 residues. CDR3 bases: TGTGCCAGCAGCAACCAGGGGATGGAGACCCAGTACTTC. It codes for CASSNQGMETQYF.

The J gene is TRBJ2-5, the V gene TRBV12-3 or TRBV12-4; D is undetermined. This CDR3 is built from 12 residues. V was pared by 4 bases and J by 6 bases, with 9 bases between. The CDR3 spells CASSSLGQTQYF. DNA for the CDR3: TGTGCCAGCAGTTCCCTCGGGCAGACCCAGTACTTC.

This clonotype was seen only once. An end of the junction does not agree with germline; a read error may underlie this. The CDR3 DNA is TGTACCAGCAGAGGGGGAGGTCAGCCCCAGCATTTT. Its translation is CTSRGGGQPQHF. The rearrangement links TRBV11-2 to TRBJ1-5, with D perhaps TRBD1 (6 bases). From germline, CDR1 is SGHAT and CDR2 FQNNGV. The CDR3 is 12 amino acids.

The rearrangement uses TRBV30 and TRBJ1-5; D uncertain. Per germline, CDR1 GTSNPN and CDR2 SVGIG (reference sequence). The CDR3 loop spans 14 amino acids. V lost 1 base and J lost 3, with 10 bases in between. This chain's CDR3 is CAWSGLGFNQPQHF. As DNA, the CDR3 is TGTGCCTGGAGTGGTTTAGGCTTCAATCAGCCCCAGCATTTT.

Comment on this clonotype: An end of the junction does not agree with germline; a read error may underlie this. This sequence joins TRBV2 and TRBJ1-5, with D tentatively TRBD1 (5 bases). The CDR3 consists of 15 residues. Germline assignment: CDR1 SNHLY and CDR2 FYNNEI. The CDR3 spells CAISESGEGGLPQHF. The CDR3 nucleotides read TGTGCCATCAGTGAGTCGGGGGAGGGCGGCCTGCCCCAGCATTTT.

The chain links TRBV2 to TRBJ1-3; 9 positions match TRBD1. The germline V gene has CDR1 SNHLY and CDR2 FYNNEI. V lost 10 bases, J lost 9 bases, and 7 bases stayed unmatched. The CDR3 is 12 residues long. In DNA, the CDR3 is TGTGCCATCGAAACAGGGGGCGGCACCATATATTTT. Residues: CAIETGGGTIYF.